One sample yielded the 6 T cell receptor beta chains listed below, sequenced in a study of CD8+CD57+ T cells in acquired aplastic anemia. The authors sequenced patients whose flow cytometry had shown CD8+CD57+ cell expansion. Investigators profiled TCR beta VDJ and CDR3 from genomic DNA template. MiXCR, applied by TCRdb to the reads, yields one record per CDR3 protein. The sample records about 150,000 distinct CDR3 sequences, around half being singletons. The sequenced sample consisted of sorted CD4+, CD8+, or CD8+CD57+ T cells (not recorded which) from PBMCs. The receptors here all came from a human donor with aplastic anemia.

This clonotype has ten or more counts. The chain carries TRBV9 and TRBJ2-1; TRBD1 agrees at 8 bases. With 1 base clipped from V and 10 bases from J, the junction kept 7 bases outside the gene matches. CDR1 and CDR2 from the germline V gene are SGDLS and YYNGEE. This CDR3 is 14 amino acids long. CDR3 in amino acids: CASSVSDRGWEQFF. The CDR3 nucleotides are TGTGCCAGCAGCGTATCAGACAGGGGCTGGGAGCAGTTCTTC. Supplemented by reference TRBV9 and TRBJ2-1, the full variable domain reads DSGVTQTPKHLITATGQRVTLRCSPRSGDLSVYWYQQSLDQGLQFLIQYYNGEERAKGNILERFSAQQFPDLHSELNLSSLELGDSALYFCASSVSDRGWEQFFGPGTRLTVL.

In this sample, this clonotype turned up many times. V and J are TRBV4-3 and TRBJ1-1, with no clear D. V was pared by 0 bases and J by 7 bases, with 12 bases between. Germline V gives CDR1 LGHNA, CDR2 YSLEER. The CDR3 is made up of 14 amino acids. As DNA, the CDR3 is TGCGCCAGCAGCCAAGATTATGGGAGTGGTGAAGCTTTCTTT. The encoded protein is CASSQDYGSGEAFF.

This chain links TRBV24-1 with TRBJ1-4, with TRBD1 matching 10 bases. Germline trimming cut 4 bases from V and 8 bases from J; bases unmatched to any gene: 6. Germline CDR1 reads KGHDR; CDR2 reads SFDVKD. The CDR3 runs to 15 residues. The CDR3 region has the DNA TGTGCCACCAGTGACCCCGACAGGGGGCTGGAAAAACTGTTTTTT. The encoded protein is CATSDPDRGLEKLFF.

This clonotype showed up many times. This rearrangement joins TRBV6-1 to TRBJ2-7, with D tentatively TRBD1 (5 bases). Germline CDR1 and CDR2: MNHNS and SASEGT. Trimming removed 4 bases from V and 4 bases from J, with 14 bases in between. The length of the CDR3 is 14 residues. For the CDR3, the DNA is TGTGCCAGCAGTGGTCAGGGATCAACTTACGAGCAGTACTTC. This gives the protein CASSGQGSTYEQYF.

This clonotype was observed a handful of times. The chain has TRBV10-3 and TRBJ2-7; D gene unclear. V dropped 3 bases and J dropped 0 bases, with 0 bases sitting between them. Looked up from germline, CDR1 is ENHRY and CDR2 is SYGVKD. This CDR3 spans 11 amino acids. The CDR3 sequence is CAISDSYEQYF. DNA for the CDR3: TGTGCCATCAGTGACTCCTACGAGCAGTACTTC.

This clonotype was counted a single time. CDR3 amino acids: CSATRTGGGYGYTF. CDR3 DNA sequence: TGCAGCGCCACTCGGACAGGGGGCGGCTATGGCTACACCTTC. The rearrangement links TRBV29-1 to TRBJ1-2; 11 bases are shared with TRBD1. Looked up from germline, CDR1 is SQVTM and CDR2 is ANQGSEA. Germline trimming cut 7 bases from V and 4 bases from J; bases unmatched to any gene: 8. The CDR3 has 14 residues. Supplemented by reference TRBV29-1 and TRBJ1-2, the full variable domain reads SAVISQKPSRDICQRGTSLTIQCQVDSQVTMMFWYRQQPGQSLTLIATANQGSEATYESGFVIDKFPISRPNLTFSTLTVSNMSPEDSSIYLCSATRTGGGYGYTFGSGTRLTVV.